This TCR beta chain was recorded in a study of identical twins. V shed 2 bases and J shed 1 base, with 5 bases lying between them. The CDR3 is made up of 13 amino acids. Germline CDR1 SGHTA, CDR2 FQGNSA. This clonotype was found many times. As yet, its antigen is unknown. General study points: Some out-of-frame alpha sequences were shared by twins, and these showed excess low generation probability. Insertions ran lower in abundant cord blood beta clonotypes, though not in memory repertoires. Beta out-of-frame sequences showed weaker excess sharing between twins.

A template switching step contributed a universal primer site, while unique molecular identifiers were present in the cDNA. TCRdb re-analysed the 5' RACE reads in MiXCR, keeping a single row per CDR3 protein. The table records 150,000 or so distinct CDR3 sequences, around 3.6% of them present only once. The sequence came from a man aged 18 to 35 in good health. The chain carries TRBV7-2 and TRBJ1-1; D gene uncertain. Sequencing was carried out using memory T cells sorted from blood. The CDR3, as DNA: TGTGCCAGCAGCTTAAAGAGGAACACTGAAGCTTTCTTT. Its translation is CASSLKRNTEAFF.